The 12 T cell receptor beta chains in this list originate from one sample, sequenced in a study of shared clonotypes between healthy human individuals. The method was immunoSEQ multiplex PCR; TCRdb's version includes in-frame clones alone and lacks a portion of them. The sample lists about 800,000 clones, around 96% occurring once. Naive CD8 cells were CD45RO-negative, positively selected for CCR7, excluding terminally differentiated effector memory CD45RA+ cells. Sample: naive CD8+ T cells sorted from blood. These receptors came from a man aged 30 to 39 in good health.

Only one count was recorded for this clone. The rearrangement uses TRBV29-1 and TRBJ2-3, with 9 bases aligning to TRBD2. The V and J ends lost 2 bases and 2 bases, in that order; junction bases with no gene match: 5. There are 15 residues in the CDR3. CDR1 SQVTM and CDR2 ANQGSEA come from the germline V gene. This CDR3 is CSVESSGVLTDTQYF. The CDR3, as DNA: TGCAGCGTTGAATCTAGCGGGGTACTCACAGATACGCAGTATTTT.

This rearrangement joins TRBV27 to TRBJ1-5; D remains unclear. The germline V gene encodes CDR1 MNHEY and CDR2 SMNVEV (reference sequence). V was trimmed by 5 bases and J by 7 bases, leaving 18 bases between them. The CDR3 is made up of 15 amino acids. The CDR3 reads CASSTREGRMQPQHF. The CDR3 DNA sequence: TGTGCCAGCAGTACCCGGGAGGGAAGAATGCAGCCCCAGCATTTT.

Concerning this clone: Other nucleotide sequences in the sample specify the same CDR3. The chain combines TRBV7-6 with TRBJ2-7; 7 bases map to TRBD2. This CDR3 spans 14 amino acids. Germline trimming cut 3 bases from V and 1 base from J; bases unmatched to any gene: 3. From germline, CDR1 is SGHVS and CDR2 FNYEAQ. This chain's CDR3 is CASSFGGGSYEQYF. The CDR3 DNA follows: TGTGCCAGCAGCTTTGGGGGGGGATCCTACGAGCAGTACTTC.

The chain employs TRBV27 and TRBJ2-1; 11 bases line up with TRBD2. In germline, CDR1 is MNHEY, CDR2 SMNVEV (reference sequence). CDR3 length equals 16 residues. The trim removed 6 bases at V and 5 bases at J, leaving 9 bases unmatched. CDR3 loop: CASSSGASGRNNEQFF. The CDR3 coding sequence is TGTGCCAGCAGCTCGGGGGCTAGCGGGAGGAACAATGAGCAGTTCTTC.

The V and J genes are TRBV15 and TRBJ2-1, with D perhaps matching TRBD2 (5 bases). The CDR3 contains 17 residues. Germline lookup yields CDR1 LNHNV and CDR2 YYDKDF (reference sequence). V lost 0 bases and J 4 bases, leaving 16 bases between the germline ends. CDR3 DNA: TGTGCCACCAGCAGAGATTCCTCCAGCGGCATATACAATGAGCAGTTCTTC. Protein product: CATSRDSSSGIYNEQFF.

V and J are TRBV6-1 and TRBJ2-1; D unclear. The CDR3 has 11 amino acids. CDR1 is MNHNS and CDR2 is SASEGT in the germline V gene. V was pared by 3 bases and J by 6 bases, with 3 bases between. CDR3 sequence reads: CASSEINEQFF. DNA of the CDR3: TGTGCCAGCAGTGAGATCAATGAGCAGTTCTTC.

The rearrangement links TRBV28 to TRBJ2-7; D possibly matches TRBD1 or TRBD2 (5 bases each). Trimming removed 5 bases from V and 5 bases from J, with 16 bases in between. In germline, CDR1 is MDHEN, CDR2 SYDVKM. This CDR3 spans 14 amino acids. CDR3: CASSQGRGRDEQYF. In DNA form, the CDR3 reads TGTGCCAGCAGTCAGGGACGGGGAAGGGACGAGCAGTACTTC.

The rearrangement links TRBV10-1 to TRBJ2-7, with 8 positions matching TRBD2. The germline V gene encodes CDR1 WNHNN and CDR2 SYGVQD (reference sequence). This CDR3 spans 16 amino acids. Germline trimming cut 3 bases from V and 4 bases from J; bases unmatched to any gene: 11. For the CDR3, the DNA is TGCGCCAGCAGTGAATTAAGTAGCGGGACTCCTTACGAGCAGTACTTC. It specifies CASSELSSGTPYEQYF.

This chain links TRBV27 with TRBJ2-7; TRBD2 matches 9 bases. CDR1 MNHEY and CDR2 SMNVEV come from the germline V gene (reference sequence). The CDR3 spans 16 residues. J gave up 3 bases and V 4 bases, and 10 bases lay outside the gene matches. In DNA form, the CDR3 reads TGTGCCAGCAGTTCTATAGGCGGGAGGGCCGTCTACGAGCAGTACTTC. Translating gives CASSSIGGRAVYEQYF.

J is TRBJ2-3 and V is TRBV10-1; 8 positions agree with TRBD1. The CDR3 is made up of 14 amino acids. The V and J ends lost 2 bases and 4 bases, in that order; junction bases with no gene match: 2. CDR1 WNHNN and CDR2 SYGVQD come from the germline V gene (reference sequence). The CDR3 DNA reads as TGCGCCAGCAGTGAGAAGGGACAGGCAGATACGCAGTATTTT. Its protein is CASSEKGQADTQYF.

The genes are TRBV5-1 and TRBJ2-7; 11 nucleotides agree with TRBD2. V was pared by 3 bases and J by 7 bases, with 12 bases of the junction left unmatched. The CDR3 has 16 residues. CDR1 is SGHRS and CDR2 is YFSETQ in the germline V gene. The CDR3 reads CASSSFSGRALGEQYF. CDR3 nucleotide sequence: TGCGCCAGCAGCTCCTTTAGCGGGAGGGCCTTGGGGGAGCAGTACTTC.

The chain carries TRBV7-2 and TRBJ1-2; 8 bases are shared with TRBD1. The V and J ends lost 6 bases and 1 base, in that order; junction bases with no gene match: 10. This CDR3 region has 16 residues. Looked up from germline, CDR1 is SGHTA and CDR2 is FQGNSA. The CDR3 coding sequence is TGTGCCAGCAGGCCGGACAGGGCAAAAATTAACTATGGCTACACCTTC. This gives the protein CASRPDRAKINYGYTF.